A single sample gave rise to the 32 T cell receptor beta chains below, sequenced in a study of CD8 T cells in ankylosing spondylitis (dated by TCRdb to 2016 to 2017). Library construction relied on 5' RACE. TCRdb records Illumina HiSeq 2500 as the sequencer. TCRdb trimmed the raw reads at Q25, called clones with MiXCR and kept productive beta chains. CDR3 protein sequences are deduplicated, and each keeps its most common genes and DNA. The sample includes 250,000 to 300,000 distinct CDR3 sequences, with about 19% observed a single time. Clones ranked in the top ten supply less than 9.5% of the sample. Sequencing was carried out using blood, either unsorted or a sorted T cell fraction (not recorded which). Receptors were obtained from a male donor with ankylosing spondylitis or in good health (not recorded which).

The sample holds a few counts of this clonotype. The chain employs TRBV28 and TRBJ2-5, with a possible D match to TRBD2 (5 bases). Germline CDR1 MDHEN, CDR2 SYDVKM. CDR3 length: 14 residues. Trimming stripped 7 bases from V and 3 bases from J, with 15 bases between. The CDR3 nucleotides read TGTGCCAGCAATCCCTACGGGGTAGAAGAGACCCAGTACTTC. Translating it yields CASNPYGVEETQYF.

This clonotype was counted ten times or more. V and J are TRBV29-1 and TRBJ1-1; possibly TRBD1 for D (5 bases). V shed 6 bases and J shed 11 bases, with 25 bases lying between them. The CDR3 has 14 amino acids. Looked up from germline, CDR1 is SQVTM and CDR2 is ANQGSEA. For the CDR3, the DNA is TGCAGCGTGGAGGGGAATCTGAACACTAGAGGTGCTTTCTTT. Translation: CSVEGNLNTRGAFF.

This clonotype was counted ten times or more. The rearrangement links TRBV6-1 to TRBJ2-7; no clear D gene. CDR3 size: 13 residues. Germline CDR1 and CDR2: MNHNS and SASEGT. V was pared by 3 bases and J by 4 bases, with 10 bases between. The DNA for the CDR3 is TGTGCCAGCAGTGAGCAGGTTAGATACGAGCAGTACGTC. It specifies CASSEQVRYEQYV.

The chain has TRBV3-1 and TRBJ2-5, with D possibly being TRBD2 (6 bases). V lost 0 bases to trimming and J lost 4 bases, with 12 bases between them. This CDR3 region has 15 residues. Germline V gene data show CDR1 as LGHDT and CDR2 as YNNKEL (reference sequence). CDR3 nucleotide sequence: TGTGCCAGCAGCCAAGATAGGGCAGCGGGAGAGACCCAGTACTTC. Its protein product is CASSQDRAAGETQYF.

This clonotype was observed a few times. The gene calls are TRBV7-2 and TRBJ2-3; 9 nucleotides agree with TRBD2. V lost 7 bases, J lost 7 bases, and 9 bases stayed unmatched. Germline CDR1 reads SGHTA; CDR2 reads FQGNSA. This CDR3 is built from 14 residues. Here the CDR3 DNA reads TGTGCCAGCATGTTGGGACTAGCCGGTAATACGCAGTATTTT. Its translation is CASMLGLAGNTQYF.

This clonotype was recorded at least ten times. This chain connects TRBV10-3 to TRBJ1-6; D gene uncertain. There are 16 residues in the CDR3. V gave up 0 bases and J gave up 0 bases, with 6 bases separating them. The germline V gene has CDR1 ENHRY and CDR2 SYGVKD. The CDR3 protein is CAISESRRSYNSPLHF. The CDR3 bases are TGTGCCATCAGTGAGTCAAGACGCTCCTATAATTCACCCCTCCACTTT.

This chain links TRBV27 with TRBJ1-6, with D maybe TRBD1 (5 bases). Germline V gene sequence: CDR1 MNHEY, CDR2 SMNVEV (reference sequence). Trimming took off 3 bases at V and 6 bases at J, with 12 bases between the two ends. The CDR3 spans 15 residues. The CDR3 DNA sequence: TGTGCCAGCAGTTTGGGCAGGGCCAGTAATTCACCCCTCCACTTT. Protein sequence: CASSLGRASNSPLHF.

About this clonotype itself: A much larger clone lies a single base off, so this may be a read error. Here the CDR3 reads CASATSGTNSNYGYTF. CDR3 nucleotides: TGTGCCAGCGCGACGAGCGGCACCAACTCAAACTATGGCTACACCTTC. The chain links TRBV12-3 or TRBV12-4 to TRBJ1-2, with no clear D. Trimming removed 8 bases at V and 2 bases at J, with 21 bases between. The CDR3 runs 16 residues.

This chain uses TRBV28 with TRBJ2-2; D call uncertain. Between the trimmed V and J ends, which lost 5 bases and 7 bases, there was a span of 14 bases. Germline assignment: CDR1 MDHEN and CDR2 SYDVKM. This CDR3 has 14 amino acids. In DNA form, the CDR3 reads TGTGCCAGCAGTCCCATGGTGTATAACGGGGAGCTGTTTTTT. Amino acids: CASSPMVYNGELFF.

Only a few counts were recorded for this clonotype. The chain carries TRBV10-3 and TRBJ2-3; D call uncertain. CDR3 length equals 11 residues. Germline-derived CDR1 and CDR2 are ENHRY and SYGVKD. Trimming took 8 bases from V and 4 from J, leaving 7 bases between them. Here the CDR3 reads CAIGLPDTQYF. The CDR3 region has the DNA TGTGCCATCGGGTTACCAGATACGCAGTATTTT.

This chain connects TRBV12-1 to TRBJ1-2. TRBV12-1 is flagged as a pseudogene. This CDR3 spans 14 amino acids. The CDR3 DNA sequence: TGTGCCAGCAGCTTTTACAATGAAAACTATGGCTACACCTTC. This gives the protein CASSFYNENYGYTF.

This clonotype showed up many times. The chain is built from TRBV29-1 and TRBJ2-1; the match to TRBD2 covers 10 bases. Trimming removed 6 bases from V and 3 bases from J; junction bases left unmatched: 5. The CDR3 has 14 residues. The germline gives CDR1 SQVTM, CDR2 ANQGSEA. The CDR3 DNA reads TGCAGCGTGCGATCTAGCGGGGGCTACAATGAGCAGTTCTTC. This translates into CSVRSSGGYNEQFF.

This clonotype was counted at least ten times. The chain couples TRBV6-5 to TRBJ2-3, with D tentatively TRBD2 (5 bases). The germline V gene has CDR1 MNHEY and CDR2 SVGAGI. The CDR3 is 19 residues long. Trimming cost V 3 bases and J 0 bases, with 22 bases left between them. The CDR3 bases are TGTGCCAGCAGTTATCGGTCTCTCAGCACGGGAACTAGCACAGATACGCAGTATTTT. This gives the protein CASSYRSLSTGTSTDTQYF.

This clonotype showed up just a few times. The chain uses TRBV7-8 and TRBJ2-1; D remains unclear. Germline V gives CDR1 SGHVS, CDR2 FQNEAQ. V lost 3 bases and J lost 5, with 5 bases in between. This CDR3 has 12 amino acids. CDR3 sequence: CASSLRNNEQFF. CDR3 nucleotide sequence: TGTGCCAGCAGCTTGAGGAACAATGAGCAGTTCTTC.

This chain links TRBV6-1 with TRBJ2-2, with 9 bases matching TRBD2. CDR1 and CDR2 (germline): MNHNS, SASEGT. V trimming: 10 bases; J trimming: 0 bases; junction bases outside the gene matches: 3. This CDR3 region has 14 residues. The CDR3 loop reads CATERGANTGELFF. As DNA, the CDR3 is TGTGCCACCGAGCGGGGGGCGAACACCGGGGAGCTGTTTTTT.

There are a few counts of this clonotype. The rearrangement links TRBV6-5 to TRBJ1-1; no clear D. Germline V lookup: CDR1 MNHEY, CDR2 SVGAGI. V dropped 5 bases and J dropped 1 base, with 11 bases sitting between them. The CDR3 sequence is 14 residues long. As DNA, the CDR3 is TGTGCCAGCAGTCACCCCCAGACGAACACTGAAGCTTTCTTT. The encoded protein is CASSHPQTNTEAFF.

CDR3 sequence: CASTAGTVNTEAFF. CDR3 DNA sequence: TGTGCCAGCACGGCCGGGACAGTGAACACTGAAGCTTTCTTT. The chain links TRBV9 to TRBJ1-1, with 7 bases identical to TRBD1. The trim removed 6 bases at V and 0 bases at J, leaving 5 bases unmatched. Per germline, CDR1 SGDLS and CDR2 YYNGEE. This CDR3 contains 14 residues.

This clonotype was seen only a few times. The chain joins TRBV5-1 to TRBJ2-3; possibly TRBD2 for D (6 bases). The CDR3 runs 16 residues. Between the trimmed V and J ends, which lost 0 bases and 0 bases, there was a span of 11 bases. CDR1 is SGHRS and CDR2 is YFSETQ in the germline V gene. The CDR3 spells CASSLASAGSTDTQYF. The CDR3 DNA reads TGCGCCAGCAGCTTGGCTAGTGCGGGAAGCACAGATACGCAGTATTTT.

V usage is TRBV12-3 or TRBV12-4 and J usage is TRBJ2-1; 10 positions agree with TRBD1. This CDR3 has 15 amino acids. Unmatched junction bases numbered 2, after V lost 4 bases and J lost 2 bases. The CDR3 nucleotides read TGTGCCAGCAGTTCTGGACAGGGGGCCTACAATGAGCAGTTCTTC. This codes for CASSSGQGAYNEQFF.

The J gene is TRBJ2-3, the V gene TRBV5-1; D tentatively fits TRBD1 or TRBD2 (6 bases each). With 0 bases removed from V and 6 bases from J, the gap between germline ends came to 17 bases. The CDR3 has 16 amino acids. Per the germline V gene, CDR1 is SGHRS and CDR2 is YFSETQ. The CDR3 region has the DNA TGCGCCAGCAGCTTGGATGGCGGGACAACCCTCGATACGCAGTATTTT. Amino acids: CASSLDGGTTLDTQYF.

This chain links TRBV29-1 with TRBJ1-2, with D possibly being TRBD1 (5 bases). CDR1 is SQVTM, CDR2 ANQGSEA, per germline. V shed 7 bases and J shed 0 bases, with 12 bases lying between them. The CDR3 has 13 residues. CDR3 DNA sequence: TGCAGCGACATGGGACTGTCTAACTATGGCTACACCTTC. Translated, it gives CSDMGLSNYGYTF. Full variable domain (outside the CDR3, taken from reference TRBV29-1 and TRBJ1-2): SAVISQKPSRDICQRGTSLTIQCQVDSQVTMMFWYRQQPGQSLTLIATANQGSEATYESGFVIDKFPISRPNLTFSTLTVSNMSPEDSSIYLCSDMGLSNYGYTFGSGTRLTVV.

This clonotype was counted between two and nine times. This rearrangement joins TRBV3-1 to TRBJ1-1; 9 nucleotides line up with TRBD1. The CDR3 totals 13 residues. In germline, CDR1 is LGHDT, CDR2 YNNKEL (reference sequence). The junction had 6 bases not matched to a gene; V was cut back by 2 bases and J by 11 bases. CDR3 sequence reads: CASSQIQGARAFF. The CDR3 DNA is TGTGCCAGCAGCCAAATACAGGGGGCTCGGGCTTTCTTT.

The chain couples TRBV7-3 to TRBJ2-3; TRBD1 matches 7 bases. Germline V gene lookup returns CDR1 SGHTA and CDR2 FQGTGA. The length of the CDR3 is 17 residues. V lost 5 bases and J lost 9; bases outside the gene matches: 20. CDR3 nucleotides: TGTGCCAGCAGCCCCCAGGGAGAACAGGGGCATTTGTCGACGCAGTATTTT. Translating gives CASSPQGEQGHLSTQYF.

In this sample, this clonotype turned up a few times. The CDR3 bases are TGTGCCAGCAGCGTTGGTGCTGGGGGCTTAGGGTCACCCCTCCACTTT. Protein: CASSVGAGGLGSPLHF. V is TRBV2 and J is TRBJ1-6; a possible D gene is TRBD1 (6 bases). The V and J ends lost 6 bases and 10 bases respectively, with 22 bases between them. The CDR3 runs to 16 residues. The germline gives CDR1 SNHLY, CDR2 FYNNEI.

This chain links TRBV12-3 or TRBV12-4 with TRBJ2-5; 12 nucleotides align to TRBD2. The V segment lost 1 base and the J segment 5 bases; nucleotides outside the gene matches: 5. The length of the CDR3 is 16 residues. CDR3 region: CASSLGGLAGSETQYF. Here the CDR3 DNA reads TGTGCCAGCAGTTTAGGCGGACTAGCGGGGTCGGAGACCCAGTACTTC.

The DNA for the CDR3 is TGTGCCAGCAGCTTAGACGGGTCAGGGATGAACACTGAAGCTTTCTTT. Residues: CASSLDGSGMNTEAFF. The chain links TRBV7-9 to TRBJ1-1; maybe TRBD1 (5 bases). CDR3 size: 16 residues. With 1 base removed from V and 0 bases from J, the gap between germline ends came to 12 bases. From germline, CDR1 is SEHNR and CDR2 FQNEAQ (reference sequence).

V gene TRBV12-3 or TRBV12-4 combines with J gene TRBJ2-5; 12 bases are a match to TRBD2. With V trimmed by 3 bases and J by 1 base, 0 bases remained unmatched. The CDR3 is made up of 15 amino acids. The CDR3: CASSLTSGSQETQYF. As DNA, the CDR3 is TGTGCCAGCAGTTTGACTAGCGGGAGCCAAGAGACCCAGTACTTC.

This clonotype was found a few times. J is TRBJ2-2 and V is TRBV7-8; 10 bases are a match to TRBD2. The CDR3 extends over 16 amino acids. The V gene end was trimmed by 4 bases and the J gene end by 6 bases; junction bases not matched to a gene: 8. The germline V gene has CDR1 SGHVS and CDR2 FQNEAQ. DNA of the CDR3: TGTGCCAGCAGCTCCACTAGCGGGATCCCGTCCGGGGAGCTGTTTTTT. Amino acids: CASSSTSGIPSGELFF.

This clonotype occurred once. The J gene is TRBJ2-3, the V gene TRBV15; no firm D call. With 6 bases removed from V and 6 bases from J, the gap between germline ends came to 13 bases. In germline, CDR1 is LNHNV, CDR2 YYDKDF (reference sequence). This CDR3 comprises 13 residues. The CDR3 is CATRQARRDTQYF. CDR3 coding DNA: TGTGCCACCAGGCAGGCAAGGCGGGATACGCAGTATTTT.

V usage is TRBV27 and J usage is TRBJ2-2, with D maybe TRBD2 (6 bases). From germline, CDR1 is MNHEY and CDR2 SMNVEV (reference sequence). The CDR3 runs 14 residues. The ends were cut back, 6 bases at V and 4 bases at J, with 12 bases in the middle. This CDR3 is CASSQGLPTGELFF. The CDR3 DNA follows: TGTGCCAGCAGCCAAGGACTACCCACCGGGGAGCTGTTTTTT.

The chain uses TRBV14 and TRBJ1-6; D call uncertain. The CDR3 has 15 amino acids. V lost 1 base, J lost 9 bases, and 13 bases lay in between. Looked up from germline, CDR1 is SGHDN and CDR2 is FVKESK. The DNA for the CDR3 is TGTGCCAGCAGCCAAGTCGGGAAGGGAGGTTCACCCCTCCACTTT. It yields the protein CASSQVGKGGSPLHF.

This clonotype was picked up many times. The chain has TRBV5-1 and TRBJ2-3, with a possible D match to TRBD2 (5 bases). CDR3 size: 11 residues. Between the trimmed V and J ends, which lost 5 bases and 6 bases, there was a span of 7 bases. The germline CDR1 and CDR2 sequences are SGHRS and YFSETQ. The CDR3 is CASSSGDTQYF. CDR3 DNA sequence: TGCGCCAGCAGTTCGGGGGATACGCAGTATTTT. Complete variable domain (other parts from reference TRBV5-1 and TRBJ2-3): KAGVTQTPRYLIKTRGQQVTLSCSPISGHRSVSWYQQTPGQGLQFLFEYFSETQRNKGNFPGRFSGRQFSNSRSEMNVSTLELGDSALYLCASSSGDTQYFGPGTRLTVL.